This TCR beta chain was captured by sequencing in a study of vaccination and CD4 T cells after COVID-19. Overall study results and limits: Median SARS-CoV-2-reactive clonotype numbers went from approximately 23 to 38; this increase was not significant.

A note on this clonotype: The target antigen is unknown.

An Oncomine TCR Beta short-read assay was used to sequence the DNA from cultured CD4+ T cells. TCRdb re-called the PCR reads with MiXCR, one entry per CDR3 protein. The profile shows 8,000 or so distinct CDR3 sequences, about 20% of them singletons. Trimming cost V 8 bases and J 7 bases; bases outside gene matches: 11. Per germline, CDR1 SEHNR and CDR2 FQNEAQ (reference sequence). The length of the CDR3 is 15 residues. Treatment described: approximately nine-day PBMC culture with coronavirus spike peptide pools or control peptides (ViraFEST assay). For ViraFEST, peptide pools expanded antigen-specific T cells, after which the TCRs were sequenced.

This sequence was found in a human donor who had recovered from COVID-19. The sample consisted of CD4+ T cells from blood, cultured in vitro, taken after SARS-CoV-2 vaccination. The genes are TRBV7-9 and TRBJ2-1; 10 positions match TRBD2. The chain's CDR3 is CASLASGGARNEQFF. DNA of the CDR3: TGTGCCAGCCTCGCAAGCGGGGGGGCCAGGAATGAGCAGTTCTTC.